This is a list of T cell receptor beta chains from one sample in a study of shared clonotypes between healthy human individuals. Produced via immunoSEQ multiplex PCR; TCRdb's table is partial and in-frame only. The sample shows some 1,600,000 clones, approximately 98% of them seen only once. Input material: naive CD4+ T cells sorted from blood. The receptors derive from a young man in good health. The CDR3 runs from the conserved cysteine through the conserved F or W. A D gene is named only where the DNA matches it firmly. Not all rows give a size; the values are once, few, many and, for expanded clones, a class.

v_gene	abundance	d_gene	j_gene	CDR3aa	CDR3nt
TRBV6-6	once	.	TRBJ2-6	CASSPIGAGANVLTF	TGTGCCAGCAGCCCTATAGGTGCTGGGGCCAACGTCCTGACTTTC
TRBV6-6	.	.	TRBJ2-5	CASREQGFQETQYF	TGTGCCAGCAGAGAACAGGGTTTCCAAGAGACCCAGTACTTC
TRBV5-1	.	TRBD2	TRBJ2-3	CASSLGPGGFSTDTQYF	TGCGCCAGCAGCTTGGGTCCGGGGGGATTTTCCACAGATACGCAGTATTTT
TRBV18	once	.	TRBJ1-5	CASSRTRDYNQPQHF	TGTGCCAGCTCACGAACCCGGGACTATAATCAGCCCCAGCATTTT
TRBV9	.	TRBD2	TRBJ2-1	CASSSEGLAGVSQFF	TGTGCCAGCAGCTCTGAGGGACTAGCGGGAGTATCGCAGTTCTTC
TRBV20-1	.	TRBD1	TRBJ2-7	CSAERQGAGYF	TGCAGTGCTGAACGACAGGGGGCCGGGTACTTC
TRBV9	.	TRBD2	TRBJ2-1	CASSGGPSGPFGGSYNEQFF	TGTGCCAGCAGCGGGGGTCCTAGCGGTCCCTTCGGAGGATCCTACAATGAGCAGTTCTTC
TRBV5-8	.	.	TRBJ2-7	CASSLGQGTGTHEQYF	TGTGCCAGCAGCTTGGGTCAGGGCACGGGCACCCACGAGCAGTACTTC
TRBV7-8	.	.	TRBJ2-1	CASSFREPATYNEQFF	TGTGCCAGCAGCTTTCGGGAGCCGGCTACCTACAATGAGCAGTTCTTC
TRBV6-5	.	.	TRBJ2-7	CASSYSKNVWEQYF	TGTGCCAGCAGTTACTCGAAGAATGTCTGGGAGCAGTACTTC
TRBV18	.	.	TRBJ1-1	CASSLDRPSIGTEAFF	TGTGCCAGCTCCCTTGACAGACCCTCGATCGGCACTGAAGCTTTCTTT
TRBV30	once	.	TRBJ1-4	CAWSVEALLNEKLFF	TGTGCCTGGAGTGTTGAGGCTCTTCTTAATGAAAAACTGTTTTTT
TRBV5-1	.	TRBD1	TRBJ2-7	CASSLVAPLGGLSYEQYF	TGCGCCAGCAGCTTGGTAGCCCCACTAGGGGGCCTCTCCTACGAGCAGTACTTC
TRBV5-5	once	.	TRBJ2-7	CASSVVMGAGEQYF	TGTGCCAGCAGCGTAGTAATGGGGGCTGGCGAGCAGTACTTC
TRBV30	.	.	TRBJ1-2	CAWSPQGSYGYTF	TGTGCCTGGAGTCCACAGGGATCCTATGGCTACACCTTC
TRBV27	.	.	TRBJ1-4	CASRATSQVVEKLFF	TGTGCCAGCAGGGCTACAAGTCAGGTAGTTGAAAAACTGTTTTTT
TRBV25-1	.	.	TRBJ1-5	CASSDVGSNQPQHF	TGTGCCAGCAGCGATGTGGGGAGCAATCAGCCCCAGCATTTT
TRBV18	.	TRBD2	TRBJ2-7	CASSSPGLASYEQYF	TGTGCCAGCTCATCTCCGGGACTAGCCTCCTACGAGCAGTACTTC
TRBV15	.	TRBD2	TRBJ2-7	CATGGTSGRTPYEQYF	TGTGCCACTGGGGGGACTAGCGGGAGGACCCCTTACGAGCAGTACTTC
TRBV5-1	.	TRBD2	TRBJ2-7	CASSLVSSGPYEQYF	TGCGCCAGCAGCTTGGTATCTAGCGGTCCTTACGAGCAGTACTTC
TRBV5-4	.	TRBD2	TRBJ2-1	CASRAGTSANYNEQFF	TGTGCCAGCAGAGCCGGGACTAGCGCAAACTACAATGAGCAGTTCTTC
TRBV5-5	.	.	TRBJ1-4	CASRSRPSSTEKLFF	TGTGCCAGCAGATCTAGACCGTCCTCGACGGAAAAACTGTTTTTT
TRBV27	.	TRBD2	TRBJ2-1	CASSLHQGLAGSYSYNEQFF	TGTGCCAGCAGTCTCCACCAGGGACTAGCGGGGAGCTACTCCTACAATGAGCAGTTCTTC
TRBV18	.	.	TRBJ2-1	CASSPPGIPNNEQFF	TGTGCCAGCTCACCACCGGGTATCCCAAACAATGAGCAGTTCTTC
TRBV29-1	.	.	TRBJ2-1	CSVERRVGEQFF	TGCAGCGTTGAGAGGCGGGTTGGTGAGCAGTTCTTC
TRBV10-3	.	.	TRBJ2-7	CAISDVGGSYEQYF	TGTGCCATCAGTGATGTAGGGGGCTCCTACGAGCAGTACTTC